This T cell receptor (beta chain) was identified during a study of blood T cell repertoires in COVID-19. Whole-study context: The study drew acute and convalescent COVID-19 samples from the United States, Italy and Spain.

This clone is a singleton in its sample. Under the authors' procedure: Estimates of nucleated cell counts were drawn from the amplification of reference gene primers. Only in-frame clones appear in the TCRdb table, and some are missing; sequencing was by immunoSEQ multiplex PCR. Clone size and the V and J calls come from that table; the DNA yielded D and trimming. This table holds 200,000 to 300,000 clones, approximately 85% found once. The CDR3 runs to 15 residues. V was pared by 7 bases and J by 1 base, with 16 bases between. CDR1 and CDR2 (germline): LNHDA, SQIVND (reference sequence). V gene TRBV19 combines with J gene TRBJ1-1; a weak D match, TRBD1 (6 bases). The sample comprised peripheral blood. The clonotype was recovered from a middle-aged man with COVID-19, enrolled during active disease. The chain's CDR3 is CASTLRGQRNTEAFF. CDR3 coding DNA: TGTGCCAGTACCCTGAGGGGACAAAGGAACACTGAAGCTTTCTTT.